These 6 T cell receptor beta chains were sequenced from one sample in a study of regulatory T cells in long-lasting Graves disease. Arm-PCR of CDR3 regions with iRepertoire HTBI primers generated TCR beta libraries. TCRdb reprocessed the multiplex PCR reads via MiXCR and lists one record per CDR3 protein. Among under 500,000 distinct CDR3 sequences, 16% were seen once, and the ten largest hold around 11%. Stated time point: newly diagnosed GD, antithyroid drugs for less than 3 months. PBMC RNA served as the TCR library source. These sequences were also reported in another study, on T cells in Graves' hyperthyroidism and ophthalmopathy.

Sequences were derived from peripheral blood mononuclear cells (PBMCs), sampled at new diagnosis, from a patient treated with antithyroid drugs. These receptor sequences come from a woman in her 30s with Graves disease.

This clonotype came up many times. CDR3 region: CASSLEVGTDTQYF. DNA for the CDR3: TGTGCCAGCAGCTTAGAAGTCGGCACAGATACGCAGTATTTT. This chain joins TRBV7-8 and TRBJ2-3, with no clear D. This CDR3 has 14 residues. The V and J ends lost 1 base and 1 base respectively, with 6 bases between them. Germline lookup yields CDR1 SGHVS and CDR2 FQNEAQ.

In its sample, this clonotype was seen a few times. V is TRBV10-2 and J is TRBJ2-7; a possible D gene is TRBD2 (6 bases). Trimming pared 3 bases from V and 3 bases from J, leaving 9 bases between. The CDR3 contains 13 residues. Germline loops: CDR1 WSHSY, CDR2 SAAADI. The CDR3 is CASSESGVYEQYF. CDR3 DNA sequence: TGCGCCAGCAGTGAATCGGGAGTCTACGAGCAGTACTTC.

V gene TRBV30 combines with J gene TRBJ2-7; D is possibly TRBD1 or TRBD2 (5 bases each). V gave up 0 bases and J gave up 7 bases, with 25 bases separating them. CDR3 length: 17 residues. The germline CDR1 and CDR2 sequences are GTSNPN and SVGIG (reference sequence). DNA for the CDR3: TGTGCCTGGAGTGTATCTTCTCGTCGGGGCCGCAACGAGGAGCAGTACTTC. This sequence encodes CAWSVSSRRGRNEEQYF. Supplemented by reference TRBV30 and TRBJ2-7, the full variable domain reads SQTIHQWPATLVQPVGSPLSLECTVEGTSNPNLYWYRQAAGRGLQLLFYSVGIGQISSEVPQNLSASRPQDRQFILSSKKLLLSDSGFYLCAWSVSSRRGRNEEQYFGPGTRLTVT.

In this sample, this clonotype turned up a few times. The chain employs TRBV5-6 and TRBJ2-5, with 10 positions matching TRBD1. J lost 5 bases, V lost 0 bases, and 7 bases had no gene match. There are 16 residues in the CDR3. Looked up from germline, CDR1 is SGHDT and CDR2 is YYEEEE. DNA for the CDR3: TGTGCCAGCAGCTTGGTGGGACAGGGGCCGGGGGAGACCCAGTACTTC. This encodes CASSLVGQGPGETQYF.

Comments on this clonotype: A much larger clone differs by one base, so this may be a read error. V usage is TRBV10-2 and J usage is TRBJ2-7; TRBD2 agrees at 7 bases. CDR3 size: 16 residues. Looked up from germline, CDR1 is WSHSY and CDR2 is SAAADI. V lost 7 bases to trimming and J lost 7 bases; unmatched junction nucleotides: 19. CDR3: CASIMSGTGSYNEQYF. CDR3 nucleotide sequence: TGCGCCAGCATAATGAGCGGGACGGGGTCCTACAATGAGCAGTACTTC.

CDR3 in amino acids: CASSLVGSGRADEQYF. In DNA, the CDR3 is TGTGCCAGCAGCTTGGTAGGTAGCGGGAGGGCGGACGAGCAGTACTTC. The chain is built from TRBV5-4 and TRBJ2-7, with TRBD2 matching over 11 bases. After removal of 0 bases from V and 5 bases from J, the junction contained 7 bases not matched to a gene. The germline V gene encodes CDR1 SGHNT and CDR2 YYREEE (reference sequence). The CDR3 covers 16 residues.